The TCR beta chain under discussion was sequenced for a study of blood T cells in healthy people across ages. This CDR3 is built from 16 residues. Germline CDR1 is SGHAT and CDR2 is FQNNGV. With V trimmed by 5 bases and J by 3 bases, 9 bases remained unmatched. Study results and caveats: Among long-lived donors, naive CD4+ cells were more numerous and diversity higher than in aged donors.

A J-beta primer mix and a sample-barcoded 5' primer were used in a second PCR of about 7 to 12 cycles. Sequencing of every sample gave 2.5 million or more CDR3-containing paired-end reads. TCRdb reprocessed the 5' RACE reads via MiXCR and lists one record per CDR3 protein. The sample comprises more than 650,000 distinct CDR3 sequences, 20% to 25% of which are singletons, and about 22% rests with the top ten. On this clonotype: The antigen is undetermined.

The sequence was obtained from a man in his 70s in good health. The chain combines TRBV11-2 with TRBJ1-4, with 7 bases lining up with TRBD1. Sequenced sample: blood. The CDR3 DNA is TGTGCCAGCAGCCCTATTAGACAGGGACCTAATGAAAAACTGTTTTTT. Translation: CASSPIRQGPNEKLFF.